Listed below are T cell receptor beta chains from one sample, sequenced in a study of blood T cell repertoires in COVID-19. This table comes from immunoSEQ multiplex PCR, and its TCRdb copy is limited to in-frame clones, with some not included. The sample has 70,000 or so clones, roughly 89% seen once. The specimen sequenced was peripheral blood. These receptors were obtained from a man between 60 and 75 years old with acute or convalescent COVID-19. The CDR3 runs from the conserved cysteine through the conserved F or W. D genes are given only for firm matches. Rows give clone size only sometimes, using once, few, many, or a class for an expanded clone.

D	size	V	J	length	CDR3	DNA
TRBD2	-	TRBV7-3	TRBJ2-5	13	CASSLIGGETQYF	TGTGCCAGCAGCTTAATCGGGGGGGAGACCCAGTACTTC
TRBD1	-	TRBV7-6	TRBJ2-5	15	CASSRRQGRMETQYF	TGTGCCAGCAGCCGCAGACAGGGGCGCATGGAGACCCAGTACTTC
-	-	TRBV28	TRBJ2-5	15	CASSLGADSQETQYF	TGTGCCAGCAGTTTGGGGGCAGACTCCCAAGAGACCCAGTACTTC
-	-	TRBV24-1	TRBJ2-5	16	CATSGLPVSGQETQYF	TGTGCCACCAGTGGACTGCCAGTATCGGGGCAAGAGACCCAGTACTTC
-	-	TRBV24-1	TRBJ1-5	15	CATSDSYRVGQPQHF	TGTGCCACCAGTGATTCTTACAGGGTGGGTCAGCCCCAGCATTTT
TRBD2	-	TRBV5-1	TRBJ2-3	16	CASSLGAGGRTDTQYF	TGCGCCAGCAGCTTGGGTGCGGGAGGACGCACAGATACGCAGTATTTT
TRBD1	-	TRBV20-1	TRBJ2-5	15	CSASPNRGRMETQYF	TGCAGTGCTAGTCCTAACAGGGGGCGGATGGAGACCCAGTACTTC
-	-	TRBV5-8	TRBJ2-7	14	CASSLDAGLYEQYF	TGTGCCAGCAGCTTGGACGCAGGACTCTACGAGCAGTACTTC
TRBD1	-	TRBV10-2	TRBJ1-2	13	CASRETGNYGYTF	TGCGCCAGCAGGGAGACAGGGAACTATGGCTACACCTTC
-	-	TRBV5-1	TRBJ1-1	13	CASSLGGSGEAFF	TGCGCCAGCAGCTTGGGTGGCAGCGGTGAAGCTTTCTTT
-	-	TRBV10-2	TRBJ1-3	14	CASALTGSGNTIYF	TGCGCCAGCGCCCTCACAGGGTCTGGAAACACCATATATTTT
-	-	TRBV12-3/TRBV12-4	TRBJ2-5	12	CASSDERVTQYF	TGTGCCAGCAGTGACGAGCGAGTGACCCAGTACTTC
TRBD2	-	TRBV19	TRBJ2-3	15	CASRRLAGNPDTQYF	TGTGCCAGTAGGCGCCTAGCGGGGAACCCAGATACGCAGTATTTT
TRBD1	-	TRBV4-1	TRBJ1-1	15	CASSSIGQGNTEAFF	TGCGCCAGCAGCTCTATAGGACAGGGGAACACTGAAGCTTTCTTT
TRBD2	-	TRBV2	TRBJ2-3	16	CASRRSQRGGTDTQYF	TGTGCCAGCAGGAGGTCCCAGCGGGGGGGCACAGATACGCAGTATTTT
-	once	TRBV5-1	TRBJ1-2	13	CASSFGGANGYTF	TGCGCCAGCAGCTTTGGGGGGGCGAATGGCTACACCTTC
-	-	TRBV7-8	TRBJ1-1	15	CASSDRRQTNTEAFF	TGTGCCAGCAGCGACAGAAGGCAGACGAACACTGAAGCTTTCTTT
TRBD2	-	TRBV5-1	TRBJ2-1	16	CASSLSTSGGHNEQFF	TGCGCCAGCAGCTTGTCAACTAGCGGGGGGCACAATGAGCAGTTCTTC
-	-	TRBV18	TRBJ1-2	16	CASSPTGNGWDYGYTF	TGTGCCAGCTCACCAACCGGGAATGGTTGGGACTATGGCTACACCTTC
TRBD1	-	TRBV11-2	TRBJ2-5	16	CASSPRTGGWSETQYF	TGTGCCAGCAGCCCGCGGACAGGGGGCTGGTCAGAGACCCAGTACTTC
-	-	TRBV7-8	TRBJ1-1	13	CASSLAGDTEAFF	TGTGCCAGCAGCTTAGCAGGGGACACTGAAGCTTTCTTT
-	-	TRBV7-6	TRBJ2-7	12	CASSLLGREQYF	TGTGCCAGCAGCCTTCTAGGGAGGGAGCAGTACTTC
-	-	TRBV3-1/TRBV3-2	TRBJ2-1	11	CASSQQNEQFF	TGTGCCAGCAGCCAACAGAATGAGCAGTTCTTC
TRBD2	-	TRBV24-1	TRBJ2-1	15	CATRGTSGRINEQFF	TGTGCCACCAGGGGGACTAGCGGGAGGATCAATGAGCAGTTCTTC
TRBD1	few	TRBV27	TRBJ1-2	16	CATSENPGQGAYGYTF	TGTGCCACCTCCGAAAATCCGGGACAGGGGGCTTATGGCTACACCTTC
-	once	TRBV2	TRBJ1-2	12	CASVRTGNGYTF	TGTGCCAGCGTTCGGACGGGAAATGGCTACACCTTC
-	-	TRBV29-1	TRBJ1-1	11	CSVAPNTEAFF	TGCAGCGTTGCTCCGAACACTGAAGCTTTCTTT
-	few	TRBV24-1	TRBJ2-7	13	CATAGTDVYEQYF	TGTGCCACCGCCGGGACTGACGTCTACGAGCAGTACTTC
-	-	TRBV11-2	TRBJ2-3	17	CASSSVGRGLSTDTQYF	TGTGCCAGCAGTTCAGTTGGTCGGGGACTCAGCACAGATACGCAGTATTTT
TRBD2	-	TRBV27	TRBJ2-7	15	CASSLSRTSTYEQYF	TGTGCCAGCAGTTTAAGCAGGACTAGCACCTACGAGCAGTACTTC
-	once	TRBV18	TRBJ2-7	17	CASSPLPPRGEAYEQYF	TGTGCCAGCTCACCACTCCCCCCCAGGGGAGAAGCCTACGAGCAGTACTTC
-	-	TRBV29-1	TRBJ2-2	13	CSVIRGGTGELFF	TGCAGCGTTATTAGGGGCGGCACCGGGGAGCTGTTTTTT
-	-	TRBV7-2	TRBJ1-4	15	CASSLGGRLDEKLFF	TGTGCCAGCAGCTTAGGGGGCAGGTTAGATGAAAAACTGTTTTTT
-	-	TRBV6-5	TRBJ1-2	12	CAREGINYGYTF	TGTGCCAGGGAGGGGATAAACTATGGCTACACCTTC
TRBD1	-	TRBV6-5	TRBJ2-4	14	CASTDRDGLNIQYF	TGTGCCAGCACCGACAGGGACGGGCTAAACATTCAGTACTTC
-	-	TRBV9	TRBJ1-2	16	CASSVAVNRRLYGYTF	TGTGCCAGCAGCGTAGCTGTAAACAGGAGATTATATGGCTACACCTTC
TRBD1	-	TRBV7-2	TRBJ1-1	16	CASSPQSGGWNTEAFF	TGTGCCAGCAGCCCGCAATCAGGGGGCTGGAACACTGAAGCTTTCTTT
TRBD2	-	TRBV12-3/TRBV12-4	TRBJ2-1	12	CASLAVYNEQFF	TGTGCCTCCCTAGCGGTCTACAATGAGCAGTTCTTC
TRBD1	-	TRBV6-5	TRBJ1-5	13	CASREDRDQPQHF	TGTGCCAGCAGAGAGGACAGGGATCAGCCCCAGCATTTT
-	-	TRBV9	TRBJ1-4	13	CASSVDGFEKLFF	TGTGCCAGCAGCGTCGACGGGTTTGAAAAACTGTTTTTT
-	-	TRBV12-3/TRBV12-4	TRBJ1-2	13	CASSLGRNYGYTF	TGTGCCAGCAGTTTAGGGCGGAACTATGGCTACACCTTC
-	-	TRBV14	TRBJ2-6	18	CASSQVGGAPSGANVLTF	TGTGCCAGCAGCCAAGTGGGGGGGGCCCCCTCTGGGGCCAACGTCCTGACTTTC
TRBD2	-	TRBV19	TRBJ2-2	17	CASSSRAGGPKTGELFF	TGTGCCAGTAGTAGCCGAGCGGGGGGGCCAAAAACCGGGGAGCTGTTTTTT
TRBD1	-	TRBV27	TRBJ1-5	16	CASSRTGRVGNQPQHF	TGTGCCAGTTCGAGGACAGGGCGGGTGGGCAATCAGCCCCAGCATTTT
TRBD1	-	TRBV19	TRBJ2-2	18	CASSIDKTGMRGPGELFF	TGTGCCAGTAGTATAGATAAGACAGGGATGCGTGGTCCCGGGGAGCTGTTTTTT
TRBD1	-	TRBV24-1	TRBJ2-2	14	CATKGTGSTGELFF	TGTGCCACCAAGGGGACAGGGTCCACCGGGGAGCTGTTTTTT
-	-	TRBV5-1	TRBJ1-4	15	CASSIGTITNEKLFF	TGCGCCAGCAGCATAGGGACAATAACTAATGAAAAACTGTTTTTT
-	-	TRBV3-1/TRBV3-2	TRBJ2-1	13	CASDQGSFGEQFF	TGTGCCAGCGACCAGGGATCATTTGGAGAGCAGTTCTTC
-	-	TRBV7-6	TRBJ2-3	15	CASRPIPSAADTQYF	TGTGCCAGCAGACCTATTCCCTCAGCGGCAGATACGCAGTATTTT
-	-	TRBV5-6	TRBJ1-3	16	CASSTRGLFSGNTIYF	TGTGCCAGCAGCACCAGGGGTCTATTCTCTGGAAACACCATATATTTT
TRBD1	-	TRBV27	TRBJ1-6	13	CASRTGGSSPLHF	TGTGCCAGCAGGACAGGGGGCAGTTCACCCCTCCACTTT
-	few	TRBV21-1	TRBJ1-3	15	CASSFPEGVQDTIYF	TGTGCCAGCAGCTTCCCCGAAGGGGTGCAGGACACCATATATTTT
-	-	TRBV4-1	TRBJ1-5	16	CASSLDITRDNQPQHF	TGCGCCAGCAGTCTTGACATCACGAGGGACAATCAGCCCCAGCATTTT
TRBD2	-	TRBV5-1	TRBJ2-1	18	CASSSVGSREATYNEQFF	TGCGCCAGCAGCTCGGTCGGGAGTCGGGAGGCTACCTACAATGAGCAGTTCTTC
-	-	TRBV19	TRBJ1-1	15	CASSINREPNTEAFF	TGTGCCAGTAGTATAAACCGAGAACCGAACACTGAAGCTTTCTTT
TRBD1	-	TRBV5-6	TRBJ2-3	15	CASSLGGRGTDTQYF	TGTGCCAGCAGCTTGGGTGGCAGGGGGACAGATACGCAGTATTTT
-	-	TRBV27	TRBJ1-6	17	CASSQIQGSSYNSPLHF	TGTGCCAGCAGCCAAATACAGGGAAGCTCCTATAATTCACCCCTCCACTTT
-	-	TRBV5-1	TRBJ1-3	16	CASSLTGLSSGNTIYF	TGCGCCAGCAGCTTGACGGGACTCTCTTCGGGAAACACCATATATTTT
TRBD1	-	TRBV6-2/TRBV6-3	TRBJ2-2	16	CASSWAGGSNTGELFF	TGTGCCAGCAGTTGGGCAGGGGGTTCGAACACCGGGGAGCTGTTTTTT
TRBD1	once	TRBV19	TRBJ1-4	14	CASRWTGDNEKLFF	TGTGCCAGTAGGTGGACAGGAGATAATGAAAAACTATTTTTT